A selection of T cell receptor beta chains follows, all from one sample in a study of cytomegalovirus exposure and HLA in healthy donors. Generated by immunoSEQ multiplex PCR, the TCRdb table keeps only in-frame clones and is missing some. Its table lists about 48,000 clones. The sample comprised PBMCs. Source of these receptors: a male donor in good health and CMV-seropositive. Both conserved end residues are trimmed from each CDR3.

V: TRBV4-1
J: TRBJ2-6
CDR3: ASSQADRDGVLT

V: TRBV30
J: TRBJ1-5
CDR3: AWSVESPNQPQH

V: TRBV27
J: TRBJ1-5
CDR3: ASSSGSGQPQH

V: TRBV25-1
J: TRBJ1-4
CDR3: ASSESLINEKLF

V: TRBV29-1
J: TRBJ2-7
CDR3: SARGPSHEQY

V: TRBV4-2
J: TRBJ1-5
CDR3: ASSQTLGGQGNQPQH

V: TRBV7-9
J: TRBJ2-3
CDR3: ASSQFGGSTDTQY

V: TRBV5-1
J: TRBJ2-3
CDR3: ASRRDLVDTQY

V: TRBV2
J: TRBJ1-1
CDR3: ASSGDRHTEAF

V: TRBV7-9
J: .
CDR3: ASSSEQGRPYEQY

V: TRBV7-8
J: TRBJ1-2
CDR3: ASSRVRDRVGYGYT

V: TRBV11-2
J: TRBJ2-5
CDR3: ASSNTGGFQETQY

V: TRBV7-2
J: TRBJ2-7
CDR3: ASSPRTGDSYEQY

V: TRBV13
J: TRBJ2-7
CDR3: ASSSRSGGSYEQY

V: TRBV25-1
J: TRBJ1-1
CDR3: ATRARGQGEAF

V: TRBV5-5
J: TRBJ1-1
CDR3: ASSLVRGNTEAF

V: TRBV13
J: TRBJ1-2
CDR3: ASSLASPIYGYT

V: TRBV4-3
J: TRBJ1-4
CDR3: ASSQDHQQGSREKLF

V: TRBV6-1
J: TRBJ2-1
CDR3: ASSARQGPSYGEQF

V: TRBV28
J: TRBJ1-5
CDR3: ASSPSLIRDRVKDQPQH

V: TRBV4-3
J: TRBJ1-3
CDR3: ASSHLLIGSGNTIY

V: TRBV7-9
J: TRBJ1-1
CDR3: ASSLGGTGGPRGTEAF

V: TRBV6-6
J: TRBJ1-2
CDR3: ASSYSMDRSYGYT

V: TRBV4-1
J: TRBJ2-5
CDR3: ASSQYRTGSSGSQETQY

V: TRBV28
J: TRBJ2-6
CDR3: ASEGGWEFGGTGPRGANVLT

V: TRBV28
J: TRBJ1-1
CDR3: ASSSNRGSMNTEAF

V: TRBV7-9
J: TRBJ2-3
CDR3: ASSSDRGLLGTQY

V: TRBV4-2
J: TRBJ2-3
CDR3: ASSQGSGVLDTQY

V: TRBV9
J: TRBJ2-2
CDR3: ASSPDLASGELF

V: TRBV13
J: TRBJ1-1
CDR3: ASSLVTGRTEAF

V: TRBV27
J: TRBJ1-5
CDR3: ASKTGSDQPQH

V: TRBV5-5
J: TRBJ2-7
CDR3: ASSLESYEQY

V: TRBV19
J: TRBJ1-2
CDR3: ASNPRTGGYGYT

V: TRBV4-3
J: TRBJ1-1
CDR3: ASSYNLNTEAF

V: TRBV14
J: TRBJ1-4
CDR3: ASSPRTVNEKLF

V: TRBV6-1
J: TRBJ1-1
CDR3: ASSESWPRGGTEAF

V: TRBV5-4
J: TRBJ1-2
CDR3: ASTAGRGYT

V: TRBV9
J: TRBJ2-1
CDR3: ASSLGAGVYNEQF

V: TRBV2
J: TRBJ1-4
CDR3: ASSQTGEGYEKLF

V: TRBV29-1
J: TRBJ2-7
CDR3: SVEGGQGASEQY

V: TRBV19
J: TRBJ2-2
CDR3: ASSGQGNTGELF

V: TRBV27
J: TRBJ2-5
CDR3: ASTPTGEQETQY

V: TRBV16
J: TRBJ2-7
CDR3: ASSHRLQQGGYEQY

V: TRBV18
J: TRBJ1-3
CDR3: ASSPIVSGGSGNTIY

V: TRBV28
J: TRBJ1-1
CDR3: ASRRGGTGNTEAF

V: TRBV11-2
J: TRBJ2-5
CDR3: ASSSGTGGLGQY